One and the same sample provided the 9 T cell receptor beta chains below, sequenced in a study of beta chain features in type 1 diabetes. TCRB transcripts that were expressed got sequenced, as all of the isolated RNA had been reverse transcribed. TCRdb's table, derived via immunoSEQ multiplex PCR, lists solely in-frame clones and lacks some. Of a few hundred thousand clones detected, 7.5% to 10% appear once; the ten largest clones hold 0.03% to 0.04%. The specimen sequenced was naive CD4+ T cells from blood. The receptors stem from a woman aged 18-35 years in good health.

The V call is TRBV18, the J call TRBJ2-5; TRBD2 aligns across 8 bases. V lost 5 bases, J lost 2 bases, and 4 bases stayed unmatched. This CDR3 is 14 amino acids long. The germline V gene encodes CDR1 KGHSH and CDR2 LQKENI. CDR3 coding DNA: TGTGCCAGCTCAGCACTAGCGGTACAAGAGACCCAGTACTTC. This codes for CASSALAVQETQYF.

The chain carries TRBV5-8 and TRBJ2-1; 7 bases fit TRBD2. The V gene end was trimmed by 0 bases and the J gene end by 11 bases; junction bases not matched to a gene: 14. CDR3 length equals 16 residues. Germline assignment: CDR1 SGHTS and CDR2 YDEGEE. The CDR3 spells CASSLVIMRGNGKQFF. The DNA of the CDR3 is TGTGCCAGCAGCTTGGTTATAATGCGGGGGAACGGGAAGCAGTTCTTC. The whole variable domain, remainder taken from reference TRBV5-8 and TRBJ2-1, is EAGVTQSPTHLIKTRGQQATLRCSPISGHTSVYWYQQALGLGLQFLLWYDEGEERNRGNFPPRFSGRQFPNYSSELNVNALELEDSALYLCASSLVIMRGNGKQFFGPGTRLTVL.

This clone was seen a few times. The chain links TRBV30 to TRBJ1-2, with D tentatively TRBD1 (5 bases). With 4 bases removed from V and 8 bases from J, the gap between germline ends came to 14 bases. CDR1 GTSNPN and CDR2 SVGIG come from the germline V gene (reference sequence). The CDR3 contains 12 residues. The chain's CDR3 is CAWTRGVGGYTF. The DNA for the CDR3 is TGTGCCTGGACCCGGGGGGTGGGGGGCTACACCTTC.

This clone was seen only a few times. J is TRBJ1-3 and V is TRBV5-1; D remains ambiguous. CDR1 and CDR2 from the germline V gene are SGHRS and YFSETQ. This CDR3 comprises 16 residues. V was cut by 0 bases and J by 2 bases, with 12 bases left in between. The CDR3 sequence: CASSLVPTTTGNTIYF. The CDR3 nucleotides read TGCGCCAGCAGCTTGGTGCCGACAACAACTGGAAACACCATATATTTT.

The gene calls are TRBV7-7 and TRBJ2-1; 7 bases agree with TRBD2. Germline V gives CDR1 SSHAT, CDR2 FNYEAQ (reference sequence). V shed 3 bases and J 3 bases; nucleotides not matched to a gene: 11. The CDR3 covers 17 residues. The CDR3 DNA reads as TGTGCCAGCAGCTTCGCGGGAGCGCGCTCTTTCTACAATGAGCAGTTCTTC. Its protein product is CASSFAGARSFYNEQFF.

This clone occurred a few times. This chain uses TRBV19 with TRBJ1-1, with 7 bases identical to TRBD1. Per germline, CDR1 LNHDA and CDR2 SQIVND (reference sequence). The CDR3 totals 14 residues. Trimming took 5 bases from V and 4 from J; bases not matched to a gene: 7. The CDR3 protein is CASSLGRGSTEAFF. The CDR3 DNA follows: TGTGCCAGTAGTCTCGGCAGGGGGTCCACTGAAGCTTTCTTT.

This chain uses TRBV30 with TRBJ2-7; 8 nucleotides line up with TRBD1. Germline V gene data show CDR1 as GTSNPN and CDR2 as SVGIG (reference sequence). Trimming at V came to 3 bases and at J to 1 base, leaving 11 bases not matched to a gene. This CDR3 is 16 amino acids long. CDR3 sequence (DNA): TGTGCCTGGAGCCTATCGCGGACAGGGAGGTCCTACGAGCAGTACTTC. The encoded protein is CAWSLSRTGRSYEQYF.

This clone has more than one count but fewer than ten. The sample holds other DNA sequences that translate to the same CDR3. The chain has TRBV5-1 and TRBJ2-2; 7 bases are a match to TRBD1. Germline V gene lookup returns CDR1 SGHRS and CDR2 YFSETQ. This CDR3 is 15 amino acids long. J lost 1 base, V lost 0 bases, and 0 bases had no gene match. The CDR3 nucleotides read TGCGCCAGCAGCTTGGGACAGGGGAACACCGGGGAGCTGTTTTTT. Translation gives CASSLGQGNTGELFF.

The chain joins TRBV5-1 to TRBJ2-7; D is ambiguous. The V and J ends lost 4 bases and 2 bases respectively, with 16 bases between them. CDR3 length: 15 amino acids. The V gene's germline CDR1 is SGHRS and CDR2 YFSETQ. The CDR3 region is CASSPNLRLAYEQYF. Here the CDR3 DNA reads TGCGCCAGCAGCCCGAACTTAAGATTGGCCTACGAGCAGTACTTC.